Here is one TCR beta chain with its context. What it binds is unknown. The data stem from a study of cytomegalovirus exposure and HLA in healthy donors. Study-level results: Analyses of presence/absence relied on an assumption of roughly uniform sequencing depth across donors. According to a later analysis, most TCR beta chains associated with CMV appeared HLA-restricted.

The J segment lost 6 bases and the V segment lost 2 bases, leaving 4 bases of the junction unmatched. This CDR3 comprises 15 residues. CDR1 and CDR2 from the germline V gene are MNHEY and SMNVEV (reference sequence). The PCR made use of 60 Vbeta and 13 Jbeta primers. The assay was immunoSEQ multiplex PCR, and TCRdb's table has in-frame clones only and misses some. This table has some 120,000 clones, 80% appearing once. The chain has TRBV27 and TRBJ2-1; 10 bases match TRBD1. This TCR was sampled from a male donor in good health and CMV-seronegative. The sample consisted of PBMCs. Written as DNA, the CDR3 is TGTGCCAGCAGTTTAGGACAGGGGGGAGGCAATGAGCAGTTCTTC. This gives the protein CASSLGQGGGNEQFF.